This TCR beta chain derives from a study of beta chain features in type 1 diabetes. Regarding the study as a whole: Short templates might get an advantage during PCR, and this would be equal in patients and controls. Patients showed naive, central memory and Treg TCRB repertoires that appeared more similar than those of healthy donors.

Donors contributed one heparinised blood draw apiece, averaging about 116 mL. Each of the CD4+ naive, central memory, regulatory and stem cell-like memory populations was sorted via CD45RO/CCR7/CD25/CD127/CD95/CD27. All of the isolated RNA was reverse transcribed, so expressed TCRB transcripts were sequenced. The table came from immunoSEQ multiplex PCR; TCRdb's copy has only in-frame clones and leaves some out. Of just under 150,000 clones detected, 8% to 13% appear once; the ten largest clones hold under 1.5%. Trimming at V came to 0 bases and at J to 9 bases, leaving 5 bases not matched to a gene. Germline values: CDR1 LNHDA, CDR2 SQIVND (reference sequence). The length of the CDR3 is 13 residues. With respect to this clone: The antigen is not known.

This sequence was found in a man younger than 35 in good health. This chain uses TRBV19 with TRBJ2-7; 7 bases are shared with TRBD1. Sequencing was done on a sample of naive CD4+ T cells from blood. The DNA of the CDR3 is TGTGCCAGTAGTATAGATCGGACAGGTGGGCAGTACTTC. Its protein product is CASSIDRTGGQYF.